Shown below are 18 T cell receptor beta chains from a single sample sequenced in a study of CD8 T cells in Susac syndrome. When the RNA was reverse transcribed, random hexamers were used with an input of 0.5 to 1 ug. Each CDR3 protein gets one entry after TCRdb re-called the immunoSEQ multiplex PCR reads with MiXCR. The sample has around 190,000 distinct CDR3 sequences; approximately 94% are singletons. Material: CD4+ T cells from PBMCs. These receptors were obtained from a human donor in good health.

The rearrangement links TRBV3-1 to TRBJ1-5; tentatively, D is TRBD1 (5 bases). The CDR3 runs 15 residues. The ends were cut back, 0 bases at V and 7 bases at J, with 13 bases in the middle. The germline V gene has CDR1 LGHDT and CDR2 YNNKEL (reference sequence). DNA of the CDR3: TGTGCCAGCAGCCAAGATCCGGACATGCGGCAGCCCCAGCATTTT. Its translation: CASSQDPDMRQPQHF.

The gene calls are TRBV6-5 and TRBJ2-1, with D unresolved. The CDR3 runs to 13 residues. Germline CDR1 MNHEY, CDR2 SVGAGI. The V and J ends lost 7 bases and 4 bases respectively, with 11 bases between them. The CDR3 DNA sequence: TGTGCCAGCACTCGGGCGGATTACAATGAGCAGTTCTTC. This sequence encodes CASTRADYNEQFF.

The rearrangement uses TRBV3-1 and TRBJ2-2; 7 bases fit TRBD2. This CDR3 comprises 15 residues. Germline values: CDR1 LGHDT, CDR2 YNNKEL (reference sequence). After removal of 0 bases from V and 7 bases from J, the junction contained 5 bases not matched to a gene. CDR3 sequence reads: CASSQEAGGIGELFF. The CDR3 DNA is TGTGCCAGCAGCCAAGAGGCCGGGGGGATCGGGGAGCTGTTTTTT.

A single count supports this clonotype. In DNA form, the CDR3 reads TGTGCCAGCAGTTTTGGACAGGGAAGAACCTATAATTCACCCCTCCACTTT. This gives the protein CASSFGQGRTYNSPLHF. This chain links TRBV12-3 or TRBV12-4 with TRBJ1-6; TRBD1 matches 8 bases. The CDR3 has 17 residues. V lost 3 bases and J lost 2; bases outside the gene matches: 6.

This clonotype was picked up a small number of times. Mismatch with germline at one junction end may stem from a read error. The V and J genes are TRBV5-1 and TRBJ2-5; the match to TRBD2 covers 10 bases. Germline V CDR1 and CDR2: SGHRS, YFSETQ. The CDR3 sequence is 15 residues long. The CDR3 loop reads CASSLGLAGVETQYF. The CDR3 region has the DNA TGTGCCAGCAGTCTCGGCCTAGCGGGGGTAGAGACCCAGTACTTC.

The chain employs TRBV3-1 and TRBJ2-1; 7 bases fit TRBD2. V gave up 4 bases and J gave up 6 bases; unmatched junction bases: 12. The CDR3 sequence is 16 residues long. The germline gives CDR1 LGHDT, CDR2 YNNKEL (reference sequence). The CDR3 sequence is CASSPQRGLPSNEQFF. The CDR3 bases are TGTGCCAGCAGCCCTCAGCGGGGCCTTCCTAGCAATGAGCAGTTCTTC.

J is TRBJ1-1 and V is TRBV4-1; 8 bases are shared with TRBD1. Trimming removed 3 bases from V and 5 bases from J; junction bases left unmatched: 8. Germline lookup yields CDR1 MGHRA and CDR2 YSYEKL. The CDR3 length is 15 residues. The CDR3 region has the DNA TGCGCCAGCAGCCAGGCCAGGACAGGGCGAACTGAAGCTTTCTTT. It translates to CASSQARTGRTEAFF.

V and J are TRBV14 and TRBJ2-5; 7 nucleotides align to TRBD1. J gave up 5 bases and V 4 bases, and 7 bases lay outside the gene matches. CDR3 length: 14 amino acids. The germline V gene encodes CDR1 SGHDN and CDR2 FVKESK. The CDR3: CASSLLQGRETQYF. As DNA, the CDR3 is TGTGCCAGCAGCCTATTACAGGGGCGGGAGACCCAGTACTTC.

This clonotype appeared a single time. The V gene is TRBV12-3 or TRBV12-4, the J gene TRBJ2-5, with D possibly TRBD2 on 6 matching bases. V dropped 3 bases and J dropped 3 bases, with 14 bases sitting between them. The CDR3 runs 15 residues. The CDR3 loop is CASSLAGTEKETQYF. CDR3 DNA: TGTGCCAGCAGTTTGGCCGGGACTGAAAAAGAGACCCAGTACTTC.

This sequence joins TRBV18 and TRBJ1-1; D gene unclear. Germline assignment: CDR1 KGHSH and CDR2 LQKENI. The CDR3 consists of 15 residues. V was shortened by 3 bases and J by 4 bases, with 15 bases between the two germline ends. In DNA form, the CDR3 reads TGTGCCAGCTCACCGCAGCCCGGGCTGGGCACTGAAGCTTTCTTT. Its translation is CASSPQPGLGTEAFF.

The chain is built from TRBV3-1 and TRBJ2-3; unclear D gene. Germline V CDR1 and CDR2: LGHDT, YNNKEL (reference sequence). The V end was cut by 4 bases, the J end by 6 bases, with 5 bases between. The CDR3 contains 11 residues. CDR3 nucleotides: TGTGCCAGCAGCCGGGCGGATACGCAGTATTTT. Its protein is CASSRADTQYF.

CDR3 residues: CASSLAGQGTEAFF. CDR3 nucleotides: TGTGCCAGCAGCTTAGCGGGACAGGGGACTGAAGCTTTCTTT. The V and J genes are TRBV7-2 and TRBJ1-1, with 10 bases fitting TRBD1. The CDR3 is 14 amino acids. Germline-derived CDR1 and CDR2 are SGHTA and FQGNSA. The J segment lost 5 bases and the V segment lost 0 bases, leaving 0 bases of the junction unmatched.

The chain joins TRBV3-1 to TRBJ2-7, with 8 bases matching TRBD1. CDR3 length equals 16 residues. V was pared by 4 bases and J by 7 bases, with 15 bases of the junction left unmatched. Per germline, CDR1 LGHDT and CDR2 YNNKEL (reference sequence). CDR3 coding DNA: TGTGCCAGCAGCCTCGGACGCGACAGGGGAGGTTTGGAGCAGTACGTC. The encoded protein is CASSLGRDRGGLEQYV.

The V call is TRBV3-1, the J call TRBJ2-6; TRBD1 or TRBD2 may be the D gene (5 bases each). From germline, CDR1 is LGHDT and CDR2 YNNKEL (reference sequence). V lost 5 bases, J lost 4 bases, and 18 bases lay in between. The CDR3 is made up of 17 amino acids. The CDR3 sequence is CASSFGDALGGANVLTF. The DNA of the CDR3 is TGTGCCAGCAGCTTCGGGGACGCCTTGGGCGGGGCCAACGTCCTGACTTTC.

The chain carries TRBV3-1 and TRBJ2-2; no clear D gene. Trimming pared 7 bases from V and 3 bases from J, leaving 12 bases between. The CDR3 has 14 residues. Germline V gene lookup returns CDR1 LGHDT and CDR2 YNNKEL (reference sequence). CDR3 DNA: TGTGCCAGCACCCTTGACTCGGACACCGGGGAGCTGTTTTTT. Its protein product is CASTLDSDTGELFF.

The chain's CDR3 is CASSLRSGPRYEQYF. DNA of the CDR3: TGTGCCAGCAGCTTGAGGTCGGGCCCCCGCTACGAGCAGTACTTC. V and J are TRBV7-9 and TRBJ2-7; D gene uncertain. The CDR3 length is 15 residues. Germline values: CDR1 SEHNR, CDR2 FQNEAQ (reference sequence). Trimming pared 3 bases from V and 3 bases from J, leaving 15 bases between.

This clonotype was observed once. The chain joins TRBV29-1 to TRBJ1-3; no definite D call. Germline CDR1 is SQVTM and CDR2 is ANQGSEA. CDR3 size: 13 residues. V lost 6 bases to trimming and J lost 0 bases, with 9 bases between them. In DNA, the CDR3 is TGCAGCGTCGCGGCTCACTCTGGAAACACCATATATTTT. Amino acids: CSVAAHSGNTIYF.

Only one count was recorded for this clonotype. V and J are TRBV19 and TRBJ2-5; D possibly uses TRBD1 or TRBD2 (6 bases each). The CDR3 is 14 residues long. The V gene's germline CDR1 is LNHDA and CDR2 SQIVND (reference sequence). Trimming removed 5 bases at V and 1 base at J, with 11 bases between. This chain's CDR3 is CASSSGALQETQYF. The CDR3 nucleotides are TGTGCCAGTAGTTCGGGGGCCCTCCAAGAGACCCAGTACTTC.